The source of this T cell receptor (beta chain) is a study of blood T cells in healthy people across ages (dated by TCRdb to between 2015 and 2016). With respect to the entire study: In model experiments, template switching captured roughly one uniquely barcoded TCR beta cDNA molecule for every two T cells. To track age-related changes in TCR beta repertoire diversity, the study relied on deep sequencing normalized with unique cDNA molecular identifiers. Donors of different ages were randomly distributed across sequencing lanes to avoid experimental bias. Donors were grouped into four age groups: young (average 16 years), middle-aged (around 39), aged (around 56) and long-lived (just over 80). The study analyzed two additional independent replicas of 1 million unique cDNA reads from the same blood draw for two donors, one aged 18 to 29 and one aged 80 or older. The investigation overall reported the following: The CMV infection status of donors was not known, potentially confounding age-related changes in expanded clonotypes. Bulk unsorted PBMC profiling prevented conclusive comparison of naive and antigen-experienced compartments. Total diversity estimates from one million sequenced T cells were considered lower bounds and underestimates. The percentage of naive T cells measured by flow cytometry correlated strongly with observed TCR beta diversity. Compared with the aged group, the long-lived group had more naive CD4+ T cells, fewer expanded clones and increased TCR diversity, a pattern suggesting age selection. As age increased, observed TCR beta diversity per million T cells dropped in a roughly linear way, and a significant reduction was already evident by age approximately 40.

Donors were 39 systemically healthy Caucasian individuals from Russia aged roughly 6 to 90 years. Each donor gave 8.5 to 10 milliliters of peripheral blood, collected into EDTA-treated Vacutainer tubes. PBMCs were isolated by Ficoll-Paque density-gradient centrifugation, with at least 6 million obtained per sample. Total RNA, at least 6 micrograms per sample, was extracted from PBMCs with Trizol reagent. For every donor, flow cytometry on a PBMC aliquot measured the percentage of naive CD45RAhigh/CD27high T cells. As concerns this clonotype: It has no known antigen specificity. Per-nucleotide qualities are absent, and no much larger clonotype sits a single base away.

V loses 6 bases, J loses 2 bases, and the germline ends lie 16 bases apart. Taken from cysteine to phenylalanine, the CDR3 has 15 residues. Here the CDR3 DNA is all that survives: 45 bases in frame from base 1. The germline V gene sets CDR1 to SGHTA and CDR2 to FQGNSA. The method was 5' RACE. For sequencing, an Illumina HiSeq 2500 was employed. The second PCR ran for about 6 to 11 cycles and used a J-beta primer mix along with a sample-barcoded 5' primer. A template-switch 5' adaptor carrying 12 random nucleotides introduced a unique molecular identifier onto each TCR beta cDNA molecule. Each sample yielded at least 3 million CDR3-containing paired-end reads. First-strand cDNA was synthesized from all RNA with the Mint cDNA synthesis kit, primed by a TRBC-specific oligonucleotide. Following uracil-DNA glycosylase treatment, a first 18-cycle PCR with universal primers M1SS and BC2_uni_R was performed on all cDNA. The paper's processing steps were these. For normalization, 1 million high-quality reads, each with a distinct molecular identifier, were randomly selected from each sample. Reads sharing molecular identifiers were discarded rather than binned into consensus sequences. MiTCR, with a Q25 quality threshold and the strictest error-elimination algorithm, was used for CDR3 identification, clonotype clustering and error correction. A nonparametric unseen species model with Euler transformation was used to estimate lower-bound total TCR beta diversity. TCRdb redid the processing of the public reads, applying fastp at Q25 and MiXCR, and retained in-frame beta chains. One record per CDR3 amino acid sequence lists the most common genes and DNA. TCRdb, not the authors, supplied the V and J calls. In this sample the table shows hundreds of thousands of distinct CDR3 sequences, approximately 48% of which occur a single time. About 21% of the sample is in the top ten clones.

Here the chain combines TRBV7-2 and TRBJ1-1; the D gene is possibly TRBD1, with 6 bases matching. This sequence originates from a man aged 55 to 70 in good health. The sequencing input was blood. The CDR3 sequence is CASRPLDSTNTEAFF. In nucleotides, the sequence is TGTGCCAGCAGACCCCTGGACAGCACAAACACTGAAGCTTTCTTT.